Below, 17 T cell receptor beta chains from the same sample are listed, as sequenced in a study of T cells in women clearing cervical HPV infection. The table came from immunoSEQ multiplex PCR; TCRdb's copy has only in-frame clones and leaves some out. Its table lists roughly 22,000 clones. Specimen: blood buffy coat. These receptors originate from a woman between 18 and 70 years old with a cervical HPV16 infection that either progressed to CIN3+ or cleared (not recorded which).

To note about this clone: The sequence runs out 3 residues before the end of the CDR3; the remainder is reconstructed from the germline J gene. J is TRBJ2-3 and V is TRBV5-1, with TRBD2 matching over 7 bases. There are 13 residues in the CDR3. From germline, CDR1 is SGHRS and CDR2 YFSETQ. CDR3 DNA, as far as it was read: TGCGCCAGCAGCCGGGACTATCAAGAGACG. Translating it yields CASSRDYQET. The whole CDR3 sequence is CASSRDYQETQYF.

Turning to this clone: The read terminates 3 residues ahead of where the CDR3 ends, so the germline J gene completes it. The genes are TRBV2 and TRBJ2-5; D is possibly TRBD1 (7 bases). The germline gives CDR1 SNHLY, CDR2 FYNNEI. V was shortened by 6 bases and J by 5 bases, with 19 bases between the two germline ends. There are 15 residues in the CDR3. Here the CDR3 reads CASRNQGGAGETQYF. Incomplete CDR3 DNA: TGTGCCAGCAGAAACCAAGGGGGCGCGGGGGAGACC.

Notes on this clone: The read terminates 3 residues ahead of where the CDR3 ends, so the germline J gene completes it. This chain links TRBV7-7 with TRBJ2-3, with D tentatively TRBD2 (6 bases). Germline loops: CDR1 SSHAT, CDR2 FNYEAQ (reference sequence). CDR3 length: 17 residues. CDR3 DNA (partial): TGTGCCAGCAGCTTACTGCCCCCGGGGAGGAGGGTCGAGACG. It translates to CASSLLPPGRRVET. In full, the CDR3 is CASSLLPPGRRVETQYF.

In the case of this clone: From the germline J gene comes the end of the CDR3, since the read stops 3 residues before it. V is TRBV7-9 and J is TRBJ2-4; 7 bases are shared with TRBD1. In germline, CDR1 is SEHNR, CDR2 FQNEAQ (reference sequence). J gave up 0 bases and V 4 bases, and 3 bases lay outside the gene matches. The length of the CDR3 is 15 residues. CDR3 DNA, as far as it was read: TGTGCCAGCAGCTCGACAGGGTCAGCCAAAAACATT. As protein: CASSSTGSAKNI. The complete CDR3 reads CASSSTGSAKNIQYF.

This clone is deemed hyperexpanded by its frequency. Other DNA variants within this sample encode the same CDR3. Incomplete CDR3 DNA: TGTGCCAGTAGTATCACGGGTAACAATGAG. This codes for CASSITGNNE. The whole CDR3 region reads CASSITGNNEQFF. The chain combines TRBV19 with TRBJ2-1; D is ambiguous. The CDR3 extends 3 residues past the end of the read, so its final part is completed from the germline J gene. Trimming shortened V by 3 bases and J by 5 bases, and 8 bases separated the two germline ends. This CDR3 is 13 amino acids long. Looked up from germline, CDR1 is LNHDA and CDR2 is SQIVND (reference sequence).

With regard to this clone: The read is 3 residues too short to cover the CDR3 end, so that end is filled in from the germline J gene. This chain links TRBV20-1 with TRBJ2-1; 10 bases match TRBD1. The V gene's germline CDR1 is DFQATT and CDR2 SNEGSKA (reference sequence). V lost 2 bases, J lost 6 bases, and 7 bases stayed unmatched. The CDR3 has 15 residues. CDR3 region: CSARPPGQGFNEQFF. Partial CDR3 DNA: TGCAGTGCTAGACCGCCGGGACAGGGGTTCAATGAG.

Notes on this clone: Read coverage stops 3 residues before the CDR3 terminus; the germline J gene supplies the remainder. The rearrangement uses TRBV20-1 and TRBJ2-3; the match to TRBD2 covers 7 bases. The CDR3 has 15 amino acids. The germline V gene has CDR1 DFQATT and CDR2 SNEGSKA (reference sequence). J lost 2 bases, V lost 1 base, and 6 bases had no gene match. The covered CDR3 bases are TGCAGTGCTAGAGCGGGGGGAGTAGTCACAGATACG. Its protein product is CSARAGGVVTDT. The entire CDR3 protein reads CSARAGGVVTDTQYF.

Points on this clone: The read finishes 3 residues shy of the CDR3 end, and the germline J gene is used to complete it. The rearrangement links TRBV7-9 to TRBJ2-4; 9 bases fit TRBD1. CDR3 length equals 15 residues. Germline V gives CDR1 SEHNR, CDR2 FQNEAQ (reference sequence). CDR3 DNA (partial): TGTGCCAGCAGCTTAGAGTTGGGGACAGGGCGCGGT. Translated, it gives CASSLELGTGRG. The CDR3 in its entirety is CASSLELGTGRGQYF.

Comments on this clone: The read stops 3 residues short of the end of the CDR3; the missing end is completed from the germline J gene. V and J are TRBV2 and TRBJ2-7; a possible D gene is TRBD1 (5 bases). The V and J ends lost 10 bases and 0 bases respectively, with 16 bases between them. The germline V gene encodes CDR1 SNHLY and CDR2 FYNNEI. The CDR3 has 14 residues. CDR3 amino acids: CATHSVRVSYEQYF. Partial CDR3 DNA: TGTGCCACCCACTCGGTCAGGGTCTCCTACGAG.

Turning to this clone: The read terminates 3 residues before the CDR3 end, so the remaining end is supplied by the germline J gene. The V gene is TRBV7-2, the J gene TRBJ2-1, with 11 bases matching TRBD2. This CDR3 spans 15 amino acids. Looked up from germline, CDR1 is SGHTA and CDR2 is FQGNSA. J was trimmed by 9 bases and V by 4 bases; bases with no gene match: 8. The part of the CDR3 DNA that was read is TGTGCCAGCAGCTCTAGCGGGAGGAGGCGCGGTGAG. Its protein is CASSSSGRRRGE. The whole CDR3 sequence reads CASSSSGRRRGEQFF.

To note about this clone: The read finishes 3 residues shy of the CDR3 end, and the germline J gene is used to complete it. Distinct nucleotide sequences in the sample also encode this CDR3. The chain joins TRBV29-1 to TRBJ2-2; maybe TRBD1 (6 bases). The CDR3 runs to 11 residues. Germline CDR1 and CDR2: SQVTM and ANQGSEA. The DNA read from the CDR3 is TGCAGCGTTGAAGAGGGGGCGGGG. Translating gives CSVEEGAG. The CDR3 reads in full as CSVEEGAGLFF.

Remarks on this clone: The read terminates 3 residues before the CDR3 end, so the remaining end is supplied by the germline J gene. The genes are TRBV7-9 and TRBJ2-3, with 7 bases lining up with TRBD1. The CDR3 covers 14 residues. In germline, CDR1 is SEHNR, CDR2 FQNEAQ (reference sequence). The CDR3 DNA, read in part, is TGTGCCAGCAGCCCCGGGACAGAGCATCAGCCG. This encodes CASSPGTEHQP. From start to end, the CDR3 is CASSPGTEHQPQYF.

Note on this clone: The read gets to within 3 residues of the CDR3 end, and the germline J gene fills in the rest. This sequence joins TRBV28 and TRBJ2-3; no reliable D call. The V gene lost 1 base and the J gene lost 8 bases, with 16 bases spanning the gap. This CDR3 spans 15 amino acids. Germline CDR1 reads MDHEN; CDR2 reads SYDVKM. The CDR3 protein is CASSLFLSNKGTQYF. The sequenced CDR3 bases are TGTGCCAGCAGTTTATTTCTTAGTAACAAGGGTACG.

Partial CDR3 DNA: TGTGCCAGCAGCCAAACGATAAGGGATACG. This translates into CASSQTIRDT. In full, the CDR3 is CASSQTIRDTQYF. The chain joins TRBV7-9 to TRBJ2-3; no clear D gene. The observed sequence ends 3 residues before the CDR3 terminus, with the missing tail filled in from the germline J gene. The V gene's germline CDR1 is SEHNR and CDR2 FQNEAQ (reference sequence). V was shortened by 5 bases and J by 6 bases, with 12 bases between the two germline ends. This CDR3 spans 13 amino acids. Variable domain in full (rest from reference TRBV7-9 and TRBJ2-3): DTGVSQNPRHKITKRGQNVTFRCDPISEHNRLYWYRQTLGQGPEFLTYFQNEAQLEKSRLLSDRFSAERPKGSFSTLEIQRTEQGDSAMYLCASSQTIRDTQYFGPGTRLTVL.

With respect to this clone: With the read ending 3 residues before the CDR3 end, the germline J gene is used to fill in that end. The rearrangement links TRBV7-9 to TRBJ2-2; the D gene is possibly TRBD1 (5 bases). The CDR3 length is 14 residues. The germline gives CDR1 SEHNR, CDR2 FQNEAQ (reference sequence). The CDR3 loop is CASKFDSGANVLFF. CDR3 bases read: TGTGCCAGCAAGTTTGACTCTGGGGCCAACGTG. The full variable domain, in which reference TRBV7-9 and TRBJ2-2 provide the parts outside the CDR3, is DTGVSQNPRHKITKRGQNVTFRCDPISEHNRLYWYRQTLGQGPEFLTYFQNEAQLEKSRLLSDRFSAERPKGSFSTLEIQRTEQGDSAMYLCASKFDSGANVLFFGEGSRLTVL.

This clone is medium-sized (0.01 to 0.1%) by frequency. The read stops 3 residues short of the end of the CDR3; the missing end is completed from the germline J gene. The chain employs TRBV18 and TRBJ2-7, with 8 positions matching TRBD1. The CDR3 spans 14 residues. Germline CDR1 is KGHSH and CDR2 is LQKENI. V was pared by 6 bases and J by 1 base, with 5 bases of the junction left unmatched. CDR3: CASSGQGASYEQYF. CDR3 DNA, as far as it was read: TGTGCCAGCTCTGGACAGGGAGCATCCTACGAG. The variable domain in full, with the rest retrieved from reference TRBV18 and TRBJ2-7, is NAGVMQNPRHLVRRRGQEARLRCSPMKGHSHVYWYRQLPEEGLKFMVYLQKENIIDESGMPKERFSAEFPKEGPSILRIQQVVRGDSAAYFCASSGQGASYEQYFGPGTRLTVT.

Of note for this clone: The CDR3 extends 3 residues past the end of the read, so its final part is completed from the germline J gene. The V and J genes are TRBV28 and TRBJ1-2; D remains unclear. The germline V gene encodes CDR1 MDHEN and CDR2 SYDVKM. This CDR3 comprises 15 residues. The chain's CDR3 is CASSLGLRSTDTYTF. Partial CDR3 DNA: TGTGCCAGCAGTTTGGGTTTGAGGAGCACAGATACC.